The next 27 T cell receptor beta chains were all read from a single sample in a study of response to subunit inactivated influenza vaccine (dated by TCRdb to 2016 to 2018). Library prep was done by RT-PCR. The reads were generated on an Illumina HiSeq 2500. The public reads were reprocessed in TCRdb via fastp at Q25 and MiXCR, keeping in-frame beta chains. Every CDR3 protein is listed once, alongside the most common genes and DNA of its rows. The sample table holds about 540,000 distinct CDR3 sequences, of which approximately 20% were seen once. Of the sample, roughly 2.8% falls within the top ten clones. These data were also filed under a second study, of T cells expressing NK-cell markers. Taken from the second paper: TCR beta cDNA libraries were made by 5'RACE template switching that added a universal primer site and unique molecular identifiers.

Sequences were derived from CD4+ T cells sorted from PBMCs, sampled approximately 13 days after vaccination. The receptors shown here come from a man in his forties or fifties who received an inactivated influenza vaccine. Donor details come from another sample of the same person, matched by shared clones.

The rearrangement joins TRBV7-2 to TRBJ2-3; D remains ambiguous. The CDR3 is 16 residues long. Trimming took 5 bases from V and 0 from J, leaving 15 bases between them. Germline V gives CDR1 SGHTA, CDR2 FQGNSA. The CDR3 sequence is CASSPRTHASTDTQYF. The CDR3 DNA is TGTGCCAGCAGCCCCCGGACCCATGCTAGCACAGATACGCAGTATTTT.

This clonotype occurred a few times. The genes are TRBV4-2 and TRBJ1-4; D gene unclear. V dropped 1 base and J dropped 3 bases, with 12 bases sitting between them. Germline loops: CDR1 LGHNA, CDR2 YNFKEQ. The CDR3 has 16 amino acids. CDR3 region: CASSQVSPGANEKLFF. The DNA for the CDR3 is TGTGCCAGCAGCCAAGTCTCGCCGGGAGCTAATGAAAAACTGTTTTTT.

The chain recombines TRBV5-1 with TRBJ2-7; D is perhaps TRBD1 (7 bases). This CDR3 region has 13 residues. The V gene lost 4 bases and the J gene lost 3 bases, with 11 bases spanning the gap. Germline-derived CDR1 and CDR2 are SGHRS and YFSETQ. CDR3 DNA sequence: TGCGCCAGCAGCCAGGGGGGAATCTACGAGCAGTACTTC. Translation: CASSQGGIYEQYF.

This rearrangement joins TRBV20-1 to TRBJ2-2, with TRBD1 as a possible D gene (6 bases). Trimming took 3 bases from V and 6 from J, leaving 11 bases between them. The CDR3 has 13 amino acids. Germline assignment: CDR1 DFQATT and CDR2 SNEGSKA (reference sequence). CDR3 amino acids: CSARRPGAGELFF. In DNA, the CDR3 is TGCAGTGCTAGGCGCCCAGGGGCCGGGGAGCTGTTTTTT.

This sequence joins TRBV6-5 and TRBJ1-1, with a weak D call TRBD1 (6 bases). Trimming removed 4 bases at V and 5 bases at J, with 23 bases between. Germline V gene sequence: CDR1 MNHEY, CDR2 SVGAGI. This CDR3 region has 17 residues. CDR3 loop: CASSSGLEGGRGTEAFF. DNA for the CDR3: TGTGCCAGCAGTTCCGGATTAGAGGGGGGAAGGGGAACTGAAGCTTTCTTT.

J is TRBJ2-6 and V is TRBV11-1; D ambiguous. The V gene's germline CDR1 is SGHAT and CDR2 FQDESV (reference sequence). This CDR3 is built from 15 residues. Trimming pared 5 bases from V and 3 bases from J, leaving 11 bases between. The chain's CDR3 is CASSENSFGANVLTF. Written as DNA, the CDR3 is TGTGCCAGCAGCGAAAACAGTTTTGGGGCCAACGTCCTGACTTTC.

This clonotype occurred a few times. The DNA for the CDR3 is TGTGCCAGCAGTTACTTTTCCAGGGGTCACGAGCAGTACTTC. Its protein is CASSYFSRGHEQYF. J is TRBJ2-7 and V is TRBV6-2 or TRBV6-3; D may be TRBD1 (6 bases). Germline CDR1 MNHEY, CDR2 SVGEGT. The germline V and J ends were trimmed by 1 base and 5 bases, with 12 bases remaining between them. This CDR3 has 14 residues.

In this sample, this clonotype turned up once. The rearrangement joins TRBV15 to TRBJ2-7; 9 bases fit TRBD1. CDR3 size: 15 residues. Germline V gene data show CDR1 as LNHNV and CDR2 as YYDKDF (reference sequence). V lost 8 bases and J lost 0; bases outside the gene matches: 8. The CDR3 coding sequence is TGTGCCACCTCACGAGACAGGGGGGTCTCCTACGAGCAGTACTTC. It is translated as CATSRDRGVSYEQYF.

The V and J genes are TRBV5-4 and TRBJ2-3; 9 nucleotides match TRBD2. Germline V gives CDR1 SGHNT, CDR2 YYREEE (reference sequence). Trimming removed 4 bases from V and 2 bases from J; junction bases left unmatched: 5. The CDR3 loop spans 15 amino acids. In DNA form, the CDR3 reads TGTGCCAGCAGCATCGGGACTAGCCTCACAGATACGCAGTATTTT. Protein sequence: CASSIGTSLTDTQYF.

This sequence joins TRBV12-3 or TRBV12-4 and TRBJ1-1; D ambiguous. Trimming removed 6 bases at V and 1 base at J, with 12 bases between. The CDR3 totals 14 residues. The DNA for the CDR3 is TGTGCCAGCAGGCATACACTGCCGAACACTGAAGCTTTCTTT. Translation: CASRHTLPNTEAFF.

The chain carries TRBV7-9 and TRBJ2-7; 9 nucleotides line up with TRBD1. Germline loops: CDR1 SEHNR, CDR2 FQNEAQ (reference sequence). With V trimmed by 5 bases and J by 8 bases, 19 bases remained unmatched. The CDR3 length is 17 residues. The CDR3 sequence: CASSPILRQGVHTKQYF. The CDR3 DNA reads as TGTGCCAGCAGCCCGATTCTGAGACAGGGGGTACATACGAAGCAGTACTTC.

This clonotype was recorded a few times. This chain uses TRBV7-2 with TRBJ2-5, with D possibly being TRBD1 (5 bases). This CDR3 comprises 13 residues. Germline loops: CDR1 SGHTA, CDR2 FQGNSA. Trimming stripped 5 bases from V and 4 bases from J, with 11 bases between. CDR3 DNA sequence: TGTGCCAGCAGCCCACAGGCCCGAGAGACCCAGTACTTC. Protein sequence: CASSPQARETQYF.

This CDR3 is CASSLGWGISTDTQYF. CDR3 coding DNA: TGTGCCAGCAGTTTAGGCTGGGGAATTAGCACAGATACGCAGTATTTT. The gene calls are TRBV12-3 or TRBV12-4 and TRBJ2-3, with D uncertain. V was pared by 1 base and J by 0 bases, with 11 bases between. The CDR3 consists of 16 residues.

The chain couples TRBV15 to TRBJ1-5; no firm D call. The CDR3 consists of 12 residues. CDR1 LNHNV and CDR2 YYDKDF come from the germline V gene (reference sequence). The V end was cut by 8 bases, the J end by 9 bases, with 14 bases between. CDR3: CATSILAGPQHF. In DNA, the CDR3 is TGTGCCACCTCAATATTGGCGGGGCCCCAGCATTTT.

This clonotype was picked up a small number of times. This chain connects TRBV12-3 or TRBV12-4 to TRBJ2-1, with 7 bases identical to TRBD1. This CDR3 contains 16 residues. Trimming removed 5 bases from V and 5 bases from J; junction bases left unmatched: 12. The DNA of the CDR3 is TGTGCCAGCAGTCGAAAAAAGGGGGCCGGGGACAATGAGCAGTTCTTC. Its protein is CASSRKKGAGDNEQFF.

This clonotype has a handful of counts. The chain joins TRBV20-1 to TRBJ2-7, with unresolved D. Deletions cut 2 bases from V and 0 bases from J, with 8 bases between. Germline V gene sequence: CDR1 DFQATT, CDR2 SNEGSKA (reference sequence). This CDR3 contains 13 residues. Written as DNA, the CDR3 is TGCAGTGCTAGAAGCCAAAGCTCCTACGAGCAGTACTTC. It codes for CSARSQSSYEQYF.

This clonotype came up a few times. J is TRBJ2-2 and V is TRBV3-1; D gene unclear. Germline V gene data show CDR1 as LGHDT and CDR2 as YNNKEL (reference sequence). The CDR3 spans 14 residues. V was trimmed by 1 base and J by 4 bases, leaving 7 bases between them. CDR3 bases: TGTGCCAGCAGCCAAGTGACAACCACCGGGGAGCTGTTTTTT. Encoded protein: CASSQVTTTGELFF.

In nucleotides, the CDR3 is TGTGCCAGCACGGCGAAGGGGCACACCGGGGAGCTGTTTTTT. Protein product: CASTAKGHTGELFF. The rearrangement links TRBV3-1 to TRBJ2-2, with D maybe TRBD1 (5 bases). V was pared by 7 bases and J by 3 bases, with 12 bases between. The CDR3 has 14 amino acids. Germline loops: CDR1 LGHDT, CDR2 YNNKEL (reference sequence). Full variable domain (outside the CDR3, taken from reference TRBV3-1 and TRBJ2-2): DTAVSQTPKYLVTQMGNDKSIKCEQNLGHDTMYWYKQDSKKFLKIMFSYNNKELIINETVPNRFSPKSPDKAHLNLHINSLELGDSAVYFCASTAKGHTGELFFGEGSRLTVL.

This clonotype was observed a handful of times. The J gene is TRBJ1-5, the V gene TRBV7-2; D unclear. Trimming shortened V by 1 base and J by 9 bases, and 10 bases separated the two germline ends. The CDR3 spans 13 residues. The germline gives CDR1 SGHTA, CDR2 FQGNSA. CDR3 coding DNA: TGTGCCAGCAGCTTAGATGTCTGGTGGCCCCAGCATTTT. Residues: CASSLDVWWPQHF.

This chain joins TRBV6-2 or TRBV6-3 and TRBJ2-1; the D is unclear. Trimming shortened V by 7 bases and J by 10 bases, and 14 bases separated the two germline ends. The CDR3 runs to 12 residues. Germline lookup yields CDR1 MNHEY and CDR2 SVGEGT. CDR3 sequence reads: CASTAVRGEQFF. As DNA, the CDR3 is TGTGCCAGCACCGCGGTTCGCGGAGAGCAGTTCTTC.

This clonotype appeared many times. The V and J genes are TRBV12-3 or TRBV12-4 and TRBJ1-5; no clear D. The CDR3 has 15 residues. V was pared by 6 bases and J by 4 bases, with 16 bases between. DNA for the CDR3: TGTGCCAGCAGCCTCTTCCTATATAGTAATCAGCCCCAGCATTTT. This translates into CASSLFLYSNQPQHF.

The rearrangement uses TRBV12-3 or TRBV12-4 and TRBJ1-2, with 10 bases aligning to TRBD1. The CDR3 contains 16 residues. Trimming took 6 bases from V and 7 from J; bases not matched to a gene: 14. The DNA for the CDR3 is TGTGCCAGCAGGGGGCTACGGGACAGGGGAAGGAGTGGCTACACCTTC. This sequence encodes CASRGLRDRGRSGYTF.

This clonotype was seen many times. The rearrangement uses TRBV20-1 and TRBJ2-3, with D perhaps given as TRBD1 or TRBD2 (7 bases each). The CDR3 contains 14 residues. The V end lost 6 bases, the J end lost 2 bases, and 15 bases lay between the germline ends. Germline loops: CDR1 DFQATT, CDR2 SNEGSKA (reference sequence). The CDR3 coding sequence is TGCAGTGCAAAGCAGGGGGGGATCACAGATACGCAGTATTTT. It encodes CSAKQGGITDTQYF.

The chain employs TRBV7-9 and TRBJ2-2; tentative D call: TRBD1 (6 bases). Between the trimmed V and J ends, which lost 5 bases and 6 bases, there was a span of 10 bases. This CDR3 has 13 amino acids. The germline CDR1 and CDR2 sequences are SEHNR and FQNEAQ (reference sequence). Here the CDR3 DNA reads TGTGCCAGCAGCACACAGGGTCCCGGGGAGCTGTTTTTT. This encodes CASSTQGPGELFF.

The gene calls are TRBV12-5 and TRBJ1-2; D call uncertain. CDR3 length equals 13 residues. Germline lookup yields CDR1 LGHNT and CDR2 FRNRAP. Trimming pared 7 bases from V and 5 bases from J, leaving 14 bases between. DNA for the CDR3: TGTGCTAGTGCCTCCCACGGGAGTTATGGCTACACCTTC. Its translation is CASASHGSYGYTF.

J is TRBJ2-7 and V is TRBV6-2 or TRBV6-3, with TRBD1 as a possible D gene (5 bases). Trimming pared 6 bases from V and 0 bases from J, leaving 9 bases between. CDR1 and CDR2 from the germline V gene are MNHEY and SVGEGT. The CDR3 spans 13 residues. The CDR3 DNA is TGTGCCAGCAGATTACAGGCCTCCTACGAGCAGTACTTC. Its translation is CASRLQASYEQYF.

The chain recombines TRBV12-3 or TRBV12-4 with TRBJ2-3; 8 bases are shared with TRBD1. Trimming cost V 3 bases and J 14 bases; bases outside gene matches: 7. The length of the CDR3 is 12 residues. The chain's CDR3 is CASSFGQGLWYF. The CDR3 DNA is TGTGCCAGCAGTTTTGGACAGGGACTGTGGTATTTT.